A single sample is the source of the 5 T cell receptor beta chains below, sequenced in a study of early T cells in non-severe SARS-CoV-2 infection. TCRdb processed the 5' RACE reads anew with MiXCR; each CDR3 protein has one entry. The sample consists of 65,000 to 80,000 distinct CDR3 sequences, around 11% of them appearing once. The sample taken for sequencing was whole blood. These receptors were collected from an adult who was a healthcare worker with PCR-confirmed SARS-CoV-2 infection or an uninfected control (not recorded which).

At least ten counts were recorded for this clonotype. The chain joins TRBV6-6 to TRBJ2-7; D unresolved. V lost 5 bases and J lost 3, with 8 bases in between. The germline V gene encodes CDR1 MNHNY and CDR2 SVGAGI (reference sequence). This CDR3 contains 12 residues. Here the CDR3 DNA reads TGTGCCAGCAGTAAAGTCCGCTACGAGCAGTACTTC. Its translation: CASSKVRYEQYF.

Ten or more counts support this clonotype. CDR3 nucleotides: TGTGCCAGCAGCTTCCCTAGCGGGGGCCTCTCCTACGAGCAGTACTTC. This translates into CASSFPSGGLSYEQYF. The chain uses TRBV7-2 and TRBJ2-7; TRBD2 agrees at 10 bases. CDR1 is SGHTA, CDR2 FQGNSA, per germline. CDR3 length equals 16 residues. J lost 0 bases, V lost 3 bases, and 5 bases had no gene match.

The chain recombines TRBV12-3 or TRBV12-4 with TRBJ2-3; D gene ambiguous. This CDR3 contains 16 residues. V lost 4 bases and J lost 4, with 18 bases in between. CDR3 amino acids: CASSSPGPRSPDTQYF. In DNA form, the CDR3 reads TGTGCCAGCAGTTCCCCCGGGCCTCGGAGCCCAGATACGCAGTATTTT.

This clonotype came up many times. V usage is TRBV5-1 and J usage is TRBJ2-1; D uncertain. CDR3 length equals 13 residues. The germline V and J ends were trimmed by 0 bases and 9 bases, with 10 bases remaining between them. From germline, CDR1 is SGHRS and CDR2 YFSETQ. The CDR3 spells CASSLARLGEQFF. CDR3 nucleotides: TGCGCCAGCAGCTTGGCCCGGCTTGGTGAGCAGTTCTTC.

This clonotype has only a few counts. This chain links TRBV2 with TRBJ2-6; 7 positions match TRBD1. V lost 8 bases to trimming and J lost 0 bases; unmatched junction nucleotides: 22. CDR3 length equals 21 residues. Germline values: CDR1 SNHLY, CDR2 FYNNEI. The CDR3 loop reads CASDLLSEPGQKNSGANVLTF. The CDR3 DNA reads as TGTGCCAGCGATCTATTAAGTGAACCGGGACAGAAGAACTCTGGGGCCAACGTCCTGACTTTC.